Sequencing of this TCR beta chain was carried out in a study of T-cell reconstitution after alpha-beta-depleted transplantation in children. Library preparation (for TCRbeta) was performed with unique molecular identifiers. TCRdb passed the PCR reads through MiXCR, listing each CDR3 protein once. In the table there are around 340,000 distinct CDR3 sequences, 13% of which are singletons. V gave up 5 bases and J gave up 5 bases; unmatched junction bases: 12. From germline, CDR1 is SGHAT and CDR2 FQNNGV. This CDR3 is built from 16 residues. This receptor was identified in a human donor who donated a stem cell graft to a child with Fanconi anemia. V usage is TRBV11-2 and J usage is TRBJ1-1; 9 nucleotides align to TRBD1. Sequencing used PBMCs, obtained from the stem cell graft. CDR3 nucleotides: TGTGCCAGCAGCCCATGGGACAGGGATGTGGGAACTGAAGCTTTCTTT. It translates to CASSPWDRDVGTEAFF.